The following is a T cell receptor (beta chain) sequence with its context. This receptor's antigen is unknown. Nothing much larger sits one base from this clone, and base qualities are not available. This sample stems from a study of T cell responses to AZD1222 COVID-19 vaccine (dated by TCRdb to about 2021). In terms of the full investigation: AZD1222 recipients whose second dose came at about 4 weeks and those whose second dose came at about 12 weeks were combined into one group, since spike-specific TCR depth and breadth did not differ between the two schedules. A total of 233 trial participants underwent TCR sequencing, of whom some 210 received two doses of AZD1222 and approximately 25 received two doses of the MenACWY control vaccine. Trial participants were enrolled into age subgroups of 18-55, 56-69 and 70-plus years, which contained about 150, 28 and 57 TCR-sequenced participants, respectively. Points the paper makes about the study in general: Epitopes outside the regions mutated in the B.1.351 and B.1.1.7 variants were reportedly recognized by nearly half of the unique spike-specific TCRs. Vaccine-associated CD4 TCRs spanned the whole spike protein, with dominant responses in regions 160-218 and 743-854. Because no day 14 peak-response samples were available, the repertoires could be characterized only after the peak T cell response. The 56-69-year group was small, and its depth increase did not reach significance, likely because of low power. After two AZD1222 doses, spike-specific TCR breadth and depth were significantly higher than at day 0 and than in MenACWY recipients. Participants were mostly white British, with more females than males. The authors suggested clonal diversity may have been underestimated. Conclusions about previously exposed vaccinees are limited, since just 6 or 7 AZD1222 recipients were seropositive for SARS-CoV-2 at baseline.

The CDR3 regions of human TCRbeta chains were analyzed by immunosequencing. Processing in the source paper ran as follows. Repertoire TCRs were checked for matches against a reference library of SARS-CoV-2-specific TCRs that had been generated using the MIRA antigen-specificity platform. Breadth was defined as the fraction of unique TCRs that were SARS-CoV-2-associated, and depth was defined as the fraction of total T cells that were SARS-CoV-2-associated. Using the MIRA data, each spike-specific TCR was assigned both to the spike region to which the TCR was reactive and to a CD4 or CD8 class. Log10-transformed breadth and depth values were compared by one-way ANOVA with Sidak's multiple comparisons tests. In its TCRdb copy, this immuneACCESS table keeps in-frame sequences only and misses some clones. Where compared with another copy, unresolved V genes explain less than half of these, and the others have no known cause. That table is the source of V, J and clone size, and D and trimming were worked out from the DNA. A total of under 200,000 clones appear in this sample, about nine tenths of them only once. Jointly, the top ten make up 5.5% of the sample.

What this sample's time point label stands for: baseline before first vaccination. Vaccinee samples came from UK trials COV001 and COV002, including a single-blind randomized controlled phase 2/3 trial of AZD1222 (ChAdOx1 nCoV-19) in healthy adults. For TCRbeta chain sequencing, PBMC samples were collected from trial participants at day 0 and at day 28 after the second dose. Its CDR3 holds 16 amino acids, cysteine through phenylalanine. The retained sequence is limited to the CDR3, 48 bases, with the frame set at the first base. CDR1 is given as MNHNS and CDR2 as SASEGT, both from the germline V gene. Trimming removed 0 bases from V and 3 bases from J, leaving 9 bases between the germline ends.

The source is an adult in good health. The source was peripheral blood, collected on day 0 of AZD1222 vaccination. The chain joins TRBV6-1 to TRBJ1-6, with an unclear D gene assignment. The DNA reads TGTGCCAGCAGTGAAGCGGAGACCCTCTATAATTCACCCCTCCACTTT. Its amino acids are CASSEAETLYNSPLHF.